A selection of T cell receptor beta chains follows, all from one sample in a study of identical twins. TCRdb re-called the 5' RACE reads through MiXCR, storing one row per CDR3 protein. Of around 960,000 distinct CDR3 sequences in the sample, 9% to 15% were seen once. The same sample was also used in a study of yellow fever vaccine responses in identical twins.

What was sequenced was PBMCs. The receptors here all came from a woman in her late teens or twenties in good health. The CDR3 runs from the conserved cysteine through the conserved F or W. D genes are given only for firm matches.

TRBJ2-5	TRBV20-1	-	CSAVEWGETQYF
TRBJ1-4	TRBV20-1	-	CSADEGDQEKLFF
TRBJ2-3	TRBV4-2	-	CASSQEGGSTDTQYF
TRBJ2-5	TRBV5-1	TRBD2	CASSFSGGLYQETQYF
TRBJ2-1	TRBV12-3/TRBV12-4	TRBD2	CASSRTKTSGIYNEQFF
TRBJ2-7	TRBV7-9	-	CASSFTGRSTYEQYF
TRBJ2-5	TRBV11-2	-	CASRQLRQETQYF
TRBJ2-5	TRBV20-1	TRBD2	CSARLAGCVDAQETQYF
TRBJ1-1	TRBV5-5	-	CASSLGVDGTEAFF
TRBJ1-1	TRBV20-1	-	CSAAGAGTNTEAFF
TRBJ2-1	TRBV6-5	-	CASSYGDTYNEQFF
TRBJ2-1	TRBV20-1	-	CSARVNFGRGIYNEQFF
TRBJ2-2	TRBV28	-	CASTRGGITGELFF
TRBJ2-1	TRBV7-7	TRBD2	CASSRDFSGSSYNEQFF
TRBJ2-1	TRBV29-1	TRBD1	CSVRQGGYNEQFF
TRBJ2-1	TRBV9	TRBD2	CASSPPRLAGGVEQFF
TRBJ2-7	TRBV20-1	TRBD1	CSAGQGTEQYF
TRBJ1-2	TRBV5-6	-	CASSLLSGDGYTF
TRBJ1-2	TRBV29-1	-	CSVDQGYGYTF
TRBJ2-1	TRBV9	-	CASSVRPSGGQTYNEQFF
TRBJ1-2	TRBV29-1	-	CSVERIAREGDGYTF
TRBJ2-7	TRBV20-1	TRBD2	CCAAPGLAGDSYEQYF